These 23 T cell receptor beta chains came from one sample sequenced in a study of human T cells and chemical hapten exposure. Time point meaning: patch test 1, 2 weeks after DPC sensitization. The treatment: therapeutic diphenylcyclopropenone sensitization with weekly scalp DPC. TCRdb reprocessed the RACE reads via MiXCR and lists one record per CDR3 protein. This table holds about 71,000 distinct CDR3 sequences, around 9.8% found once. Sequenced material: whole blood, taken in connection with sensitization to the hapten diphenylcyclopropenone (DPC). These receptor sequences come from a woman aged 40 to 50 with alopecia areata. Some clones in this sample may be carry-over from other donors' samples.

This clonotype was seen only a few times. The chain combines TRBV5-1 with TRBJ2-5; the match to TRBD2 covers 8 bases. The ends lost 5 bases at V and 4 bases at J; junction bases unmatched: 4. The CDR3 runs to 13 residues. The germline V gene has CDR1 SGHRS and CDR2 YFSETQ. DNA for the CDR3: TGCGCCAGCAGTTCCGGGACTAGAGAGACCCAGTACTTC. This codes for CASSSGTRETQYF.

The chain recombines TRBV6-2 or TRBV6-3 with TRBJ2-2; perhaps TRBD1 as D (5 bases). Germline V gene lookup returns CDR1 MNHEY and CDR2 SVGEGT. The CDR3 has 14 amino acids. Trimming pared 5 bases from V and 3 bases from J, leaving 10 bases between. The DNA for the CDR3 is TGTGCCAGCAGTCGACAGCCCTACACCGGGGAGCTGTTTTTT. Encoded protein: CASSRQPYTGELFF.

This clonotype was seen repeatedly, ten times or more. This chain links TRBV6-6 with TRBJ2-7; D not certain. The CDR3 runs to 15 residues. CDR1 is MNHNY, CDR2 SVGAGI, per germline (reference sequence). V lost 7 bases, J lost 0 bases, and 16 bases lay in between. The CDR3 coding sequence is TGTGCCAGCACTAAAAAAGCCGGGTACTCCTACGAGCAGTACTTC. Its protein is CASTKKAGYSYEQYF.

This clonotype was observed at least ten times. The chain has TRBV6-6 and TRBJ2-2; D call uncertain. With 0 bases removed from V and 0 bases from J, the gap between germline ends came to 11 bases. The CDR3 is 17 residues long. CDR1 is MNHNY and CDR2 is SVGAGI in the germline V gene (reference sequence). CDR3 residues: CASSYSGQPPNTGELFF. The CDR3 coding sequence is TGTGCCAGCAGTTACTCAGGGCAGCCACCGAACACCGGGGAGCTGTTTTTT.

This clonotype was seen repeatedly, ten times or more. This chain links TRBV7-7 with TRBJ2-7, with D perhaps matching TRBD1 or TRBD2 (5 bases each). From germline, CDR1 is SSHAT and CDR2 FNYEAQ (reference sequence). The CDR3 spans 15 residues. The V end lost 4 bases, the J end lost 3 bases, and 16 bases lay between the germline ends. DNA for the CDR3: TGTGCCAGCAGCTCAGCCTCGGGACCTCTCTACGAGCAGTACTTC. This gives the protein CASSSASGPLYEQYF. Complete variable domain (other parts from reference TRBV7-7 and TRBJ2-7): GAGVSQSPRYKVTKRGQDVTLRCDPISSHATLYWYQQALGQGPEFLTYFNYEAQPDKSGLPSDRFSAERPEGSISTLTIQRTEQRDSAMYRCASSSASGPLYEQYFGPGTRLTVT.

This clonotype has only a few counts. The rearrangement uses TRBV5-1 and TRBJ2-7; D unclear. CDR1 is SGHRS and CDR2 is YFSETQ in the germline V gene. Trimming pared 3 bases from V and 0 bases from J, leaving 10 bases between. The CDR3 is 14 amino acids. This CDR3 is CASSSSAASYEQYF. The CDR3 DNA follows: TGCGCCAGCAGCTCCTCCGCAGCCTCCTACGAGCAGTACTTC.

This chain uses TRBV18 with TRBJ2-3; D is ambiguous. The CDR3 spans 12 residues. V was trimmed by 6 bases and J by 4 bases, leaving 8 bases between them. Germline V gene data show CDR1 as KGHSH and CDR2 as LQKENI. CDR3 amino acids: CASSRSADTQYF. The CDR3 DNA is TGTGCCAGCTCTCGCAGCGCAGATACGCAGTATTTT.

This clonotype showed up just a few times. The gene calls are TRBV18 and TRBJ2-2; TRBD1 might be the D (6 bases). Trimming pared 1 base from V and 4 bases from J, leaving 13 bases between. Germline loops: CDR1 KGHSH, CDR2 LQKENI. This CDR3 contains 16 residues. This CDR3 reads CASSPQGVHLTGELFF. CDR3 DNA sequence: TGTGCCAGCTCACCACAGGGGGTACATCTCACCGGGGAGCTGTTTTTT.

The chain joins TRBV6-5 to TRBJ2-6, with TRBD2 matching 12 bases. Germline V gene sequence: CDR1 MNHEY, CDR2 SVGAGI. The CDR3 has 17 amino acids. J was trimmed by 4 bases and V by 4 bases; bases with no gene match: 5. CDR3 in DNA: TGTGCCAGCAGTTCTAGCGGGGGGGCGTACGGGGCCAACGTCCTGACTTTC. It translates to CASSSSGGAYGANVLTF.

This clonotype has ten or more counts. This chain links TRBV4-3 with TRBJ2-2; D not resolved. Trimming took 2 bases from V and 7 from J, leaving 14 bases between them. This CDR3 is built from 15 residues. Looked up from germline, CDR1 is LGHNA and CDR2 is YSLEER. DNA for the CDR3: TGCGCCAGCAGCCAATCCTGGGCAGTTCGCGGGGAGCTGTTTTTT. Translated: CASSQSWAVRGELFF.

The sample holds a few counts of this clonotype. V gene TRBV11-2 combines with J gene TRBJ1-4, with 8 bases aligning to TRBD1. Trimming cost V 1 base and J 2 bases; bases outside gene matches: 3. CDR1 and CDR2 (germline): SGHAT, FQNNGV. This CDR3 is built from 16 residues. DNA of the CDR3: TGTGCCAGCAGCTTAGCAGGGGGCCTCACTAATGAAAAACTGTTTTTT. Protein: CASSLAGGLTNEKLFF.

In its sample, this clonotype was seen many times. The rearrangement uses TRBV28 and TRBJ1-1; tentative D call: TRBD1 (5 bases). Germline V gene sequence: CDR1 MDHEN, CDR2 SYDVKM. This CDR3 is 14 amino acids long. Trimming left V 3 bases short and J 5 bases short, with 13 bases between. For the CDR3, the DNA is TGTGCCAGCAGTTTCAGTAGGGGAAGGACTGAAGCTTTCTTT. Translated: CASSFSRGRTEAFF.

This chain joins TRBV6-2 or TRBV6-3 and TRBJ2-5; TRBD2 aligns across 7 bases. CDR3 length: 14 residues. V shed 6 bases, J shed 5 bases, and the junction held 9 bases outside the gene matches. Germline CDR1 MNHEY, CDR2 SVGEGT. CDR3 residues: CASRKVRGGETQYF. The CDR3 nucleotides read TGTGCCAGCAGGAAAGTGCGGGGAGGGGAGACCCAGTACTTC.

This clonotype is medium-sized in the sample. CDR3 coding DNA: TGTGCCAGCAGTTTTGCAGGGAACACTGAAGCTTTCTTT. Protein product: CASSFAGNTEAFF. This sequence joins TRBV7-9 and TRBJ1-1; D unclear. V was pared by 6 bases and J by 1 base, with 9 bases between. The CDR3 has 13 residues. Germline CDR1 SEHNR, CDR2 FQNEAQ (reference sequence).

The genes are TRBV18 and TRBJ2-3; TRBD1 matches 7 bases. V gave up 3 bases and J gave up 1 base; unmatched junction bases: 7. The CDR3 is made up of 16 amino acids. CDR1 is KGHSH, CDR2 LQKENI, per germline. The CDR3 here is CASSPRQGPGTDTQYF. CDR3 DNA: TGTGCCAGCTCACCCCGACAGGGACCGGGCACAGATACGCAGTATTTT.

A note on this clonotype: Possible read error: a much larger clone is one base away. This rearrangement joins TRBV2 to TRBJ2-7, with D possibly being TRBD1 or TRBD2 (6 bases each). This CDR3 contains 11 residues. V lost 9 bases and J lost 6, with 12 bases in between. Germline CDR1 is SNHLY and CDR2 is FYNNEI. The CDR3 sequence is CASPGAGEQYF. As DNA, the CDR3 is TGTGCCAGTCCGGGGGCAGGCGAGCAGTACTTC. Full variable domain (outside the CDR3, taken from reference TRBV2 and TRBJ2-7): EPEVTQTPSHQVTQMGQEVILRCVPISNHLYFYWYRQILGQKVEFLVSFYNNEISEKSEIFDDQFSVERPDGSNFTLKIRSTKLEDSAMYFCASPGAGEQYFGPGTRLTVT.

This clonotype was detected only a few times. The CDR3 spells CASSPRGRGGRNEKLFF. In DNA, the CDR3 is TGTGCCAGCAGCCCCCGAGGCAGGGGGGGTCGTAATGAAAAACTGTTTTTT. The chain is built from TRBV9 and TRBJ1-4; 7 nucleotides match TRBD1. CDR1 SGDLS and CDR2 YYNGEE come from the germline V gene. CDR3 length: 17 residues. V was pared by 4 bases and J by 4 bases, with 13 bases of the junction left unmatched. The whole variable domain, filled in from reference TRBV9 and TRBJ1-4, reads DSGVTQTPKHLITATGQRVTLRCSPRSGDLSVYWYQQSLDQGLQFLIQYYNGEERAKGNILERFSAQQFPDLHSELNLSSLELGDSALYFCASSPRGRGGRNEKLFFGSGTQLSVL.

Turning to this clonotype: A single base separates this from a much larger clone, so it may be a read error. The rearrangement links TRBV6-2 or TRBV6-3 to TRBJ2-5; 7 bases align to TRBD2. The CDR3 sequence is 15 residues long. From germline, CDR1 is MNHEY and CDR2 SVGEGT. The CDR3 bases are TGTGGCAGCAGTTACACTGGGATAGCGGGTGAGACCCAGTACTTC. It encodes CGSSYTGIAGETQYF.

This clonotype was seen ten or more times. V gene TRBV7-2 combines with J gene TRBJ1-5; perhaps TRBD1 as D (5 bases). This CDR3 has 16 amino acids. Germline loops: CDR1 SGHTA, CDR2 FQGNSA. V gave up 1 base and J gave up 0 bases, with 10 bases separating them. The CDR3 nucleotides are TGTGCCAGCAGCTTAGGGGGACGGTATAGCAATCAGCCCCAGCATTTT. Translating gives CASSLGGRYSNQPQHF.

There are a few counts of this clonotype. J is TRBJ1-1 and V is TRBV2, with 9 bases that match TRBD1. V was clipped by 4 bases and J by 3 bases; unmatched bases: 3. There are 14 residues in the CDR3. Germline V gene data show CDR1 as SNHLY and CDR2 as FYNNEI. CDR3 nucleotides: TGTGCCAGCAGTGTGAGGGACAGGGACACTGAAGCTTTCTTT. Protein: CASSVRDRDTEAFF.

This clonotype was detected only a few times. The chain employs TRBV28 and TRBJ1-1; D is ambiguous. The CDR3 has 12 amino acids. Trimming cost V 7 bases and J 0 bases, with 6 bases left between them. In germline, CDR1 is MDHEN, CDR2 SYDVKM. CDR3 loop: CASTAMNTEAFF. The CDR3 DNA sequence: TGTGCCAGCACAGCTATGAACACTGAAGCTTTCTTT.

This chain uses TRBV20-1 with TRBJ1-2, with TRBD1 matching 9 bases. J was trimmed by 14 bases and V by 3 bases; bases with no gene match: 10. The germline gives CDR1 DFQATT, CDR2 SNEGSKA (reference sequence). CDR3 length: 12 residues. The CDR3 reads CSASRGQGIWTF. The CDR3 DNA sequence: TGCAGTGCTAGCCGGGGACAGGGCATATGGACCTTC.

This clonotype was counted between two and nine times. This rearrangement joins TRBV15 to TRBJ2-7; perhaps TRBD2 as D (6 bases). Germline-derived CDR1 and CDR2 are LNHNV and YYDKDF (reference sequence). V lost 0 bases and J lost 0, with 18 bases in between. The CDR3 spans 18 residues. The CDR3 loop is CATSREAGGAGSSYEQYF. CDR3 nucleotides: TGTGCCACCAGCAGAGAAGCGGGTGGGGCGGGGAGCTCCTACGAGCAGTACTTC.